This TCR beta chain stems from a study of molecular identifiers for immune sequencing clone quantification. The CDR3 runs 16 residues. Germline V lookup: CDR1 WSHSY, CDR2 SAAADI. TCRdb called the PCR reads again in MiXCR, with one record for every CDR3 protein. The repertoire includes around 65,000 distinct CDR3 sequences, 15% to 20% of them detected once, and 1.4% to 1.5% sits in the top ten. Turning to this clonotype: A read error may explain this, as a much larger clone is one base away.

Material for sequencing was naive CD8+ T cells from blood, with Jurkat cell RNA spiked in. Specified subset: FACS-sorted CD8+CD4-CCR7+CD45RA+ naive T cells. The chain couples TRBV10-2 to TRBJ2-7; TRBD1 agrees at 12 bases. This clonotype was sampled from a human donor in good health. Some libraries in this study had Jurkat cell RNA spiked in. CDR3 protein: CASSEGTGGSLYERYF. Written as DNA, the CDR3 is TGCGCCAGCAGTGAGGGGACAGGGGGCAGCTTATACGAGCGGTACTTC.